A single T cell receptor (beta chain) is shown here with its context. Its antigen is unknown. This CDR3 contains 13 residues. Per the germline V gene, CDR1 is MNHEY and CDR2 is SMNVEV (reference sequence). V lost 1 base and J 7 bases, leaving 7 bases between the germline ends. Researchers ran the PCR with 60 Vbeta and 13 Jbeta primers. Some clones are missing from TCRdb's copy, which holds only in-frame ones; the method was immunoSEQ multiplex PCR. The data hold about 130,000 clones, with approximately 78% observed a single time. The entry originates in a study of cytomegalovirus exposure and HLA in healthy donors. Study at large: Researchers found that more than 70% of about 400 genotyped donors fell within the Caucasian-associated ancestry cluster.

Study-level points and caveats: It was 164 TCR beta chains that were listed as cytomegalovirus-associated.

Unrecorded for this donor was the CMV serostatus. The V call is TRBV27, the J call TRBJ1-4; D uncertain. This receptor was identified in a human donor in good health. What was sequenced was PBMCs. CDR3: CASSLYRSEKLFF. The DNA of the CDR3 is TGTGCCAGCAGTTTATATCGGTCTGAAAAACTGTTTTTT. The full variable domain, completed using reference TRBV27 and TRBJ1-4, is EAQVTQNPRYLITVTGKKLTVTCSQNMNHEYMSWYRQDPGLGLRQIYYSMNVEVTDKGDVPEGYKVSRKEKRNFPLILESPSPNQTSLYFCASSLYRSEKLFFGSGTQLSVL.